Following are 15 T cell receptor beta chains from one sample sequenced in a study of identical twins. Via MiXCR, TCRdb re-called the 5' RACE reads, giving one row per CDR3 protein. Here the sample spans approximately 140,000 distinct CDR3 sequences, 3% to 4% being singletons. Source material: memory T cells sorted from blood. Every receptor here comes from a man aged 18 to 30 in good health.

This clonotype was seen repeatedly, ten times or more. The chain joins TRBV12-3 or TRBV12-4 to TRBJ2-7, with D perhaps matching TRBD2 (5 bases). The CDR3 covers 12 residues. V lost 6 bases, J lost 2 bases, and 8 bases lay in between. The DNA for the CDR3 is TGTGCCAGCAGAAACGGGACCTACGAGCAGTACTTC. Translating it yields CASRNGTYEQYF.

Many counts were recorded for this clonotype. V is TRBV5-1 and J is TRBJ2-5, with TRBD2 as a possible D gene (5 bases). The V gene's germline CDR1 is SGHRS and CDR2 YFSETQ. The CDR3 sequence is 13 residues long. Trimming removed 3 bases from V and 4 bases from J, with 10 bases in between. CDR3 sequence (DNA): TGCGCCAGCAGCTCCGACTACCGAGAGACCCAGTACTTC. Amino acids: CASSSDYRETQYF.

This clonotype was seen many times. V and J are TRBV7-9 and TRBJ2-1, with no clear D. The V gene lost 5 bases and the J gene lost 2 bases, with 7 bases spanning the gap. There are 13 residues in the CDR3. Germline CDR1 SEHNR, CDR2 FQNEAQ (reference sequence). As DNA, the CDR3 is TGTGCCAGCAGCAGGGTGGCCTACAATGAGCAGTTCTTC. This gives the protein CASSRVAYNEQFF.

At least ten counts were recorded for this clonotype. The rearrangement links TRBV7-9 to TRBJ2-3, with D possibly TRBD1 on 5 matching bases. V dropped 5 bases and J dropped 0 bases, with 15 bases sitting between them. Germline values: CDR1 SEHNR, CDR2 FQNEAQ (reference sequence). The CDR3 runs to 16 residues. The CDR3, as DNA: TGTGCCAGCAGCCTAGGGTGGACAAGTAGCACAGATACGCAGTATTTT. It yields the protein CASSLGWTSSTDTQYF.

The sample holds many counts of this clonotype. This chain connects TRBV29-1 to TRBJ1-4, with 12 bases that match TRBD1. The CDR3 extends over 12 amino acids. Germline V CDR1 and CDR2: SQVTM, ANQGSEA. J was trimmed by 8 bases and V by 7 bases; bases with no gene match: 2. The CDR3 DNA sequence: TGCAGCGCGGGACAGGGGGCGGAAAAACTGTTTTTT. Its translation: CSAGQGAEKLFF.

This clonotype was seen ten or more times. The CDR3 protein is CASSPGLTGYTF. The CDR3 region has the DNA TGTGCCAGCAGCCCGGGACTGACAGGCTACACCTTC. The chain is built from TRBV5-6 and TRBJ1-2; perhaps TRBD1 as D (5 bases). Germline CDR1 and CDR2: SGHDT and YYEEEE. CDR3 length equals 12 residues. The V gene lost 4 bases and the J gene lost 8 bases, with 12 bases spanning the gap.

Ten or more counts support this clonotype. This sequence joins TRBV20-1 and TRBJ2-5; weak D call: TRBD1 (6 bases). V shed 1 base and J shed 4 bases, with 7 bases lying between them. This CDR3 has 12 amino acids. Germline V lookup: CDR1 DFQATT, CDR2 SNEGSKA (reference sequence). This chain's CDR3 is CSARVGGETQYF. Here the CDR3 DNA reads TGCAGTGCTAGAGTAGGGGGAGAGACCCAGTACTTC.

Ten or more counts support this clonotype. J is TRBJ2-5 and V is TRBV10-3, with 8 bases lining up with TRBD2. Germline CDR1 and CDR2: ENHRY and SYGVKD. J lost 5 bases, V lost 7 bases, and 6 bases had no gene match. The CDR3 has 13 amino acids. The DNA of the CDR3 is TGTGCCATCATGGGAGCGGGAGATGAGACCCAGTACTTC. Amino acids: CAIMGAGDETQYF.

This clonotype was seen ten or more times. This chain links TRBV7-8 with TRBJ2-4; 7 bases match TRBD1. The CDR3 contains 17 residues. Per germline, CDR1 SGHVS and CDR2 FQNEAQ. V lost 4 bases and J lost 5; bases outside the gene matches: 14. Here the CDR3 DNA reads TGTGCCAGCAGCTCGCCCCCGAATGACAGGGTCCAAAACATTCAGTACTTC. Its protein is CASSSPPNDRVQNIQYF.

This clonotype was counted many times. CDR3: CASSLGQRVKETQYF. The DNA of the CDR3 is TGTGCCAGCAGCTTGGGACAGAGGGTTAAAGAGACCCAGTACTTC. V usage is TRBV5-4 and J usage is TRBJ2-5; D assignment may be TRBD1 or TRBD2 (5 bases each). Trimming removed 0 bases from V and 3 bases from J, with 12 bases in between. CDR1 is SGHNT, CDR2 YYREEE, per germline (reference sequence). This CDR3 region has 15 residues.

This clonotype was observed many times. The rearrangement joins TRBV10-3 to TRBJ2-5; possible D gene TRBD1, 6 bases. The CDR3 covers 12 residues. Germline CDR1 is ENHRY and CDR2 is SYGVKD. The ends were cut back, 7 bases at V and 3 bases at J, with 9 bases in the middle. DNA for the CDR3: TGTGCCATCAAAGGGGGAGAAGAGACCCAGTACTTC. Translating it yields CAIKGGEETQYF.

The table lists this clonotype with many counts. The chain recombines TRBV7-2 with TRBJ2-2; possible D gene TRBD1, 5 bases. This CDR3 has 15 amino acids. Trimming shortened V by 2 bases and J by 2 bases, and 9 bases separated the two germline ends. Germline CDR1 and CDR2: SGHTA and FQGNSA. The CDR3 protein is CASSLKQGNTGELFF. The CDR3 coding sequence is TGTGCCAGCAGCTTAAAGCAGGGAAACACCGGGGAGCTGTTTTTT.

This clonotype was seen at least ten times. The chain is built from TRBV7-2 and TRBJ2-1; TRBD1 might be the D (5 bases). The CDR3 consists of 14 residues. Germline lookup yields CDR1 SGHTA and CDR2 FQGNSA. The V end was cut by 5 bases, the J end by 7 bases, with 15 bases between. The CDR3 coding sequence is TGTGCCAGCAGCCCCACCCCAGGGATTAATGAGCAGTTCTTC. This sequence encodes CASSPTPGINEQFF.

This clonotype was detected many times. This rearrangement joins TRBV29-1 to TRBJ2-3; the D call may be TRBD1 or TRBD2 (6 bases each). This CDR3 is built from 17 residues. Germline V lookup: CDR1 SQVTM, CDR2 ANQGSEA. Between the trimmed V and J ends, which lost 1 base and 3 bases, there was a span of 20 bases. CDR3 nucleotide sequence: TGCAGCGTTGAAGGGGGGCGCGGAGGGAGCCCGACAGATACGCAGTATTTT. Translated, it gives CSVEGGRGGSPTDTQYF.

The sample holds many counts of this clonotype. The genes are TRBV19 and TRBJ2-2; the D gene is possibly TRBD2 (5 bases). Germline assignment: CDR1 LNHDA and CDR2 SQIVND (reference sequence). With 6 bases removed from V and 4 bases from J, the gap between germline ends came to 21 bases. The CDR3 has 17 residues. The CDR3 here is CASRDSAEPFFTGELFF. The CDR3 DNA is TGTGCCAGTAGGGACTCGGCGGAGCCGTTCTTCACCGGGGAGCTGTTTTTT.